Each of the 15 T cell receptor beta chains below was sequenced from the same sample in a study of cytomegalovirus exposure and HLA in healthy donors. 13 Jbeta primers and 60 Vbeta primers were used for the PCR. The protocol was immunoSEQ multiplex PCR, while the TCRdb copy is restricted to in-frame clones and leaves out a portion. The data show a few hundred thousand clones, with over 75% seen just once and roughly 3% held by the top ten. The sequencing input was PBMCs. The receptors were sampled from a woman in her twenties or thirties in good health and CMV-seronegative.

This rearrangement joins TRBV27 to TRBJ2-7; 13 bases match TRBD2. Trimming took 5 bases from V and 6 from J; bases not matched to a gene: 10. Germline V gives CDR1 MNHEY, CDR2 SMNVEV (reference sequence). The CDR3 has 16 amino acids. The CDR3 DNA sequence: TGTGCCAGCAGTCCCACGCCCGGACTAGCGGGAGTCGAGCAGTACTTC. This sequence encodes CASSPTPGLAGVEQYF.

The V gene is TRBV27, the J gene TRBJ1-2, with TRBD1 identical over 7 bases. V was pared by 5 bases and J by 9 bases, with 9 bases of the junction left unmatched. The germline V gene encodes CDR1 MNHEY and CDR2 SMNVEV (reference sequence). The CDR3 is 13 amino acids. Written as DNA, the CDR3 is TGTGCCAGCAGTCCGAGACAGGGTTTGAGCTACACCTTC. Its protein product is CASSPRQGLSYTF.

This clone was seen a handful of times. The genes are TRBV4-1 and TRBJ2-7; D call uncertain. Trimming stripped 1 base from V and 5 bases from J, with 18 bases between. This CDR3 has 16 amino acids. Germline values: CDR1 MGHRA, CDR2 YSYEKL. The CDR3 sequence: CASSQARVTVRDEQYF. For the CDR3, the DNA is TGCGCCAGCAGCCAAGCCCGAGTTACGGTACGCGACGAGCAGTACTTC.

A few counts support this clone. This rearrangement joins TRBV6-4 to TRBJ1-2; tentative D call: TRBD1 (6 bases). V shed 3 bases and J shed 4 bases, with 12 bases lying between them. The CDR3 is 14 residues long. CDR1 is MRHNA and CDR2 is SNTAGT in the germline V gene. This chain's CDR3 is CASSEWGPGYGYTF. CDR3 DNA: TGTGCCAGCAGTGAATGGGGGCCCGGCTATGGCTACACCTTC.

DNA of the CDR3: TGTGCCAGCAGCCATACAGGGGGGGTGGGCAATCAGCCCCAGCATTTT. Its translation: CASSHTGGVGNQPQHF. The chain joins TRBV7-9 to TRBJ1-5, with 8 nucleotides matching TRBD1. CDR1 and CDR2 from the germline V gene are SEHNR and FQNEAQ (reference sequence). V lost 5 bases, J lost 2 bases, and 8 bases stayed unmatched. The CDR3 is made up of 16 amino acids. Full variable domain (missing parts from reference TRBV7-9 and TRBJ1-5): DTGVSQNPRHKITKRGQNVTFRCDPISEHNRLYWYRQTLGQGPEFLTYFQNEAQLEKSRLLSDRFSAERPKGSFSTLEIQRTEQGDSAMYLCASSHTGGVGNQPQHFGDGTRLSIL.

This clone came up once. This chain joins TRBV18 and TRBJ2-4; TRBD1 agrees at 8 bases. From germline, CDR1 is KGHSH and CDR2 LQKENI. The CDR3 spans 16 residues. Trimming removed 6 bases from V and 2 bases from J; junction bases left unmatched: 9. CDR3 residues: CASSPTGGLTKNIQYF. Written as DNA, the CDR3 is TGTGCCAGCTCTCCTACAGGGGGGCTGACCAAAAACATTCAGTACTTC.

The chain employs TRBV30 and TRBJ1-2, with unresolved D. Germline V lookup: CDR1 GTSNPN, CDR2 SVGIG (reference sequence). The germline V and J ends were trimmed by 3 bases and 4 bases, with 12 bases remaining between them. CDR3 size: 13 residues. CDR3 region: CAWRRGSRYGYTF. The CDR3 DNA reads TGTGCCTGGAGGAGAGGGTCTCGCTATGGCTACACCTTC. Variable domain in full (rest from reference TRBV30 and TRBJ1-2): SQTIHQWPATLVQPVGSPLSLECTVEGTSNPNLYWYRQAAGRGLQLLFYSVGIGQISSEVPQNLSASRPQDRQFILSSKKLLLSDSGFYLCAWRRGSRYGYTFGSGTRLTVV.

The chain recombines TRBV5-6 with TRBJ2-7, with 9 bases matching TRBD2. Germline values: CDR1 SGHDT, CDR2 YYEEEE. This CDR3 contains 17 residues. After removal of 2 bases from V and 6 bases from J, the junction contained 15 bases not matched to a gene. CDR3 coding DNA: TGTGCCAGCAGCTTAGGGGTTTGGGGCGGGGGGGCCGGCGAGCAGTACTTC. Its translation is CASSLGVWGGGAGEQYF.

Of note for this clone: An end of the junction does not agree with germline; a read error may underlie this. This chain uses TRBV7-9 with TRBJ2-3; 12 bases match TRBD2. CDR3 size: 16 residues. Per germline, CDR1 SEHNR and CDR2 FQNEAQ (reference sequence). This CDR3 is CSSSVSLAGGADTQYF. The CDR3 DNA follows: TGTTCCAGCAGCGTATCACTAGCGGGAGGCGCAGATACGCAGTATTTT. Combining the CDR3 with reference TRBV7-9 and TRBJ2-3 gives the whole variable domain DTGVSQNPRHKITKRGQNVTFRCDPISEHNRLYWYRQTLGQGPEFLTYFQNEAQLEKSRLLSDRFSAERPKGSFSTLEIQRTEQGDSAMYLCSSSVSLAGGADTQYFGPGTRLTVL.

This clone was detected once. The gene calls are TRBV29-1 and TRBJ2-2; TRBD2 matches 13 bases. This CDR3 region has 15 residues. V trimming: 7 bases; J trimming: 7 bases; junction bases outside the gene matches: 9. From germline, CDR1 is SQVTM and CDR2 ANQGSEA. The CDR3 here is CSAPGLAGDGGELFF. The CDR3 DNA is TGCAGCGCCCCCGGACTAGCGGGAGATGGCGGGGAGCTGTTTTTT.

The chain links TRBV9 to TRBJ1-6; D is perhaps TRBD1 (5 bases). This CDR3 has 15 residues. Trimming left V 3 bases short and J 4 bases short, with 11 bases between. Germline CDR1 is SGDLS and CDR2 is YYNGEE. Here the CDR3 reads CASSDRGGYNSPLHF. The CDR3, as DNA: TGTGCCAGCAGCGATCGGGGGGGTTATAATTCACCCCTCCACTTT.

The rearrangement links TRBV18 to TRBJ1-1, with 8 nucleotides matching TRBD1. Per the germline V gene, CDR1 is KGHSH and CDR2 is LQKENI. The CDR3 loop spans 14 amino acids. V shed 2 bases and J 4 bases; nucleotides not matched to a gene: 3. CDR3 sequence reads: CASSPDRGGTEAFF. CDR3 bases: TGTGCCAGCTCACCAGACAGGGGAGGCACTGAAGCTTTCTTT.

V and J are TRBV4-1 and TRBJ1-4; 7 bases agree with TRBD1. The CDR3 consists of 15 residues. Trimming cost V 1 base and J 8 bases; bases outside gene matches: 7. From germline, CDR1 is MGHRA and CDR2 YSYEKL. This CDR3 reads CASSQVGTEDEKLFF. DNA for the CDR3: TGCGCCAGCAGCCAAGTCGGGACAGAGGACGAAAAACTGTTTTTT.

This clone was seen once. The chain uses TRBV6-4 and TRBJ2-7, with 9 bases that match TRBD2. J lost 4 bases, V lost 3 bases, and 16 bases had no gene match. In germline, CDR1 is MRHNA, CDR2 SNTAGT. The CDR3 has 18 residues. The CDR3 reads CASSDRGLSSGMGYEQYF. The CDR3 coding sequence is TGTGCCAGCAGTGATAGGGGGTTGTCTAGCGGGATGGGGTACGAGCAGTACTTC.

This chain uses TRBV5-1 with TRBJ2-3, with TRBD1 matching 7 bases. The CDR3 covers 16 residues. The germline V gene has CDR1 SGHRS and CDR2 YFSETQ. V trimming: 1 base; J trimming: 2 bases; junction bases outside the gene matches: 7. Here the CDR3 reads CASSLRDSGPTDTQYF. CDR3 in DNA: TGCGCCAGCAGCTTGAGGGACAGCGGCCCCACAGATACGCAGTATTTT.